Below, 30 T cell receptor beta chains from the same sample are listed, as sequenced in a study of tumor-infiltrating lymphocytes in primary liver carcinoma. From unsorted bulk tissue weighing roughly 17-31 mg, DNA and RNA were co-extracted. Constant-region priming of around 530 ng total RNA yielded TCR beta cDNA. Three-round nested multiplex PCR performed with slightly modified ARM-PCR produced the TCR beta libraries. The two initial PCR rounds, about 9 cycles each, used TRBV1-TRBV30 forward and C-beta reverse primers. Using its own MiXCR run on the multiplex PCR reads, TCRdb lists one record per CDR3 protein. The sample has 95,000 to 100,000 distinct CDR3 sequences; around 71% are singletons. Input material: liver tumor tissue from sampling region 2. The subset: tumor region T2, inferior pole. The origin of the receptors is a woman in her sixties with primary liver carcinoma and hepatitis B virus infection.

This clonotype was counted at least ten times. The CDR3 loop reads CASRINSGGEKLFF. CDR3 sequence (DNA): TGTGCCAGCAGAATCAATTCCGGGGGTGAAAAACTGTTTTTT. The chain couples TRBV12-3 or TRBV12-4 to TRBJ1-4; the D gene is possibly TRBD1 (5 bases). V gave up 6 bases and J gave up 7 bases, with 15 bases separating them. The CDR3 runs to 14 residues.

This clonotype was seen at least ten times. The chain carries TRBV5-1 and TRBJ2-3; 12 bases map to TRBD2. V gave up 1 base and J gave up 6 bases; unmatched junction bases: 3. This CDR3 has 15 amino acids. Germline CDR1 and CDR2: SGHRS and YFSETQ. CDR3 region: CASSLLAGGPDTQYF. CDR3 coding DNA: TGCGCCAGCAGCTTGCTAGCGGGAGGGCCGGATACGCAGTATTTT.

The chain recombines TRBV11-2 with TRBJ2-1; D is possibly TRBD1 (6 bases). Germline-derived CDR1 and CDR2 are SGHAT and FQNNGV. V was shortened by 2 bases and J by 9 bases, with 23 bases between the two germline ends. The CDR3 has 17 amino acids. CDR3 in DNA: TGTGCCAGCAGCTTAACTCACGGACAGTGGTATAGGTGTGAGCAGTTCTTC. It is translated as CASSLTHGQWYRCEQFF. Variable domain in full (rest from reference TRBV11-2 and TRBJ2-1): EAGVAQSPRYKIIEKRQSVAFWCNPISGHATLYWYQQILGQGPKLLIQFQNNGVVDDSQLPKDRFSAERLKGVDSTLKIQPAKLEDSAVYLCASSLTHGQWYRCEQFFGPGTRLTVL.

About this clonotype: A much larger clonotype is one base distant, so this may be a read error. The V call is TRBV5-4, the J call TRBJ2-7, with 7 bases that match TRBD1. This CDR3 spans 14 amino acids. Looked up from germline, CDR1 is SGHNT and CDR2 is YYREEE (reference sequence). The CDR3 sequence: CTSSPGTVPYEQYF. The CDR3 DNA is TGTACCAGCAGCCCCGGGACAGTACCCTACGAGCAGTACTTC.

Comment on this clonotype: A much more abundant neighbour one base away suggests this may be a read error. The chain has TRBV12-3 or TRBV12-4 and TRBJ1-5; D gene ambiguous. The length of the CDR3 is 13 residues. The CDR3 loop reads CDSSVSGNQPQHF. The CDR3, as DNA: TGTGACAGCAGTGTAAGCGGCAATCAGCCCCAGCATTTT.

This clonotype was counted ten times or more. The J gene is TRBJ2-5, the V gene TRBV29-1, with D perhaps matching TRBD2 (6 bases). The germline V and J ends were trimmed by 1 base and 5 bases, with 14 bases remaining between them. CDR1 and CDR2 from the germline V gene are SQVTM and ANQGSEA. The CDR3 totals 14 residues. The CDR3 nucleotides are TGCAGCGTTGAAGGCGGGGTTCGTGGGGAGACCCAGTACTTC. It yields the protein CSVEGGVRGETQYF. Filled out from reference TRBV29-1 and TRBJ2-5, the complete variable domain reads SAVISQKPSRDICQRGTSLTIQCQVDSQVTMMFWYRQQPGQSLTLIATANQGSEATYESGFVIDKFPISRPNLTFSTLTVSNMSPEDSSIYLCSVEGGVRGETQYFGPGTRLLVL.

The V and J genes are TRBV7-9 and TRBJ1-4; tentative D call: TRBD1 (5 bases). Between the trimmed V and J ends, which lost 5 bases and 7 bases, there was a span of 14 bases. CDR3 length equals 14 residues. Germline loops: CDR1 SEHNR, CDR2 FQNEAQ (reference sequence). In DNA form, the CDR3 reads TGTGCCAGCAGCAAGATGGGGCTCGGTGAAAAACTGTTTTTT. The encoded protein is CASSKMGLGEKLFF.

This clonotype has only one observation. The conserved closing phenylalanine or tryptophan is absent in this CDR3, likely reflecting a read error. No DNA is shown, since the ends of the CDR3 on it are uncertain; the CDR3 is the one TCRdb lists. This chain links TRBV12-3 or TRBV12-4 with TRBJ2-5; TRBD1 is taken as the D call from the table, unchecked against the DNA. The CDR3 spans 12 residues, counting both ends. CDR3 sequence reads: CASRLAQDRAYL.

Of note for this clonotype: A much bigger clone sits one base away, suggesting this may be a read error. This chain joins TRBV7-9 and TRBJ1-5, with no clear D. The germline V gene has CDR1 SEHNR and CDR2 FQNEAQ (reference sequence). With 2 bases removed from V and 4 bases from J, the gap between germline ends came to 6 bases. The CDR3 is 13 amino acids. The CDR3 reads CASSLSRNQPQHF. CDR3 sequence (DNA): TGTGCCAGCAGCTTATCCCGGAATCAGCCCCAGCATTTT. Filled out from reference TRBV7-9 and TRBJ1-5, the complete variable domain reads DTGVSQNPRHKITKRGQNVTFRCDPISEHNRLYWYRQTLGQGPEFLTYFQNEAQLEKSRLLSDRFSAERPKGSFSTLEIQRTEQGDSAMYLCASSLSRNQPQHFGDGTRLSIL.

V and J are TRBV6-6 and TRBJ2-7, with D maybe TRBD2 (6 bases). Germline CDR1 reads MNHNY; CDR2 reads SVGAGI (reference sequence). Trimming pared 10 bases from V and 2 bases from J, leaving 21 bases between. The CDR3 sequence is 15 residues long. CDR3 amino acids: CAIRWDSPVTYEQYF. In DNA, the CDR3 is TGTGCCATCAGGTGGGACTCCCCGGTCACCTACGAGCAGTACTTC.

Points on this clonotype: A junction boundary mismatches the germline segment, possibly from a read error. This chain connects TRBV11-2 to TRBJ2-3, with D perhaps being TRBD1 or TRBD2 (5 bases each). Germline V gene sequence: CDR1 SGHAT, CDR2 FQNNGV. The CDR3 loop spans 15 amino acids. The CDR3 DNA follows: TGTGCCAGCGGCTTAGGACTGGGACGCACAGATACGCAGTATTTT. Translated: CASGLGLGRTDTQYF.

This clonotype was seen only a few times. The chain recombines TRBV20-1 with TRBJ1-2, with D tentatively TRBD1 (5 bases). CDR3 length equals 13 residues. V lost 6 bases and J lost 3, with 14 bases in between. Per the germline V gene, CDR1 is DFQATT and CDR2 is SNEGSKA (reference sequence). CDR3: CSARRGTDYGYTF. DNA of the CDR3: TGCAGTGCCCGACGGGGGACCGACTATGGCTACACCTTC.

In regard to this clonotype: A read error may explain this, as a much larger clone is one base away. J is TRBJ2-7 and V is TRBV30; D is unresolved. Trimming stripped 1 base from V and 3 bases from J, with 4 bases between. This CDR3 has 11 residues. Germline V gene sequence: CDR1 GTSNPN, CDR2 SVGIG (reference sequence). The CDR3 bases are TGTGCCTGGAGTGCCAGCTACGAGCAGTACTTC. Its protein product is CAWSASYEQYF.

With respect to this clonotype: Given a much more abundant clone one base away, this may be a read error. CDR3 amino acids: CASSYNAGVCEQYF. CDR3 sequence (DNA): TGTGCCAGCAGTTACAATGCGGGAGTCTGCGAGCAGTACTTC. The rearrangement joins TRBV6-5 to TRBJ2-7, with 7 positions matching TRBD2. Per germline, CDR1 MNHEY and CDR2 SVGAGI. The CDR3 is 14 amino acids. V trimming: 2 bases; J trimming: 6 bases; junction bases outside the gene matches: 7.

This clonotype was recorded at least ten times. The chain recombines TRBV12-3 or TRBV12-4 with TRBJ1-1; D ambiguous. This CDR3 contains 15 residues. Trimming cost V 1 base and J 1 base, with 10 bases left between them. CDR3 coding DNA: TGTGCCAGCAGTTTAGGCAGGCGGGGGAACACTGAAGCTTTCTTT. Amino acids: CASSLGRRGNTEAFF.

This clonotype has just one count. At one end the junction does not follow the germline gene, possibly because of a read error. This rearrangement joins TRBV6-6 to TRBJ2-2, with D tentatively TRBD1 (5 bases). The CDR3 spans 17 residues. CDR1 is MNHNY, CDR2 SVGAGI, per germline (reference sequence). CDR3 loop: CVSSYSPQTVNIGELFF. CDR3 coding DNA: TGTGTCAGCAGTTACTCCCCCCAGACAGTTAACATCGGGGAGCTGTTTTTT.

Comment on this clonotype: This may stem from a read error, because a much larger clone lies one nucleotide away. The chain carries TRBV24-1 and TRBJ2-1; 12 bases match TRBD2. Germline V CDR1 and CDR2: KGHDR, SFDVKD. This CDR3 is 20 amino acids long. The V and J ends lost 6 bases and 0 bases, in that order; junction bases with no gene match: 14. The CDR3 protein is CATSKSPGTSGQFSYNEQFF. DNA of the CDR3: TGTGCCACCAGTAAGAGCCCCGGGACTAGCGGGCAGTTCTCCTACAATGAGCAGTTCTTC.

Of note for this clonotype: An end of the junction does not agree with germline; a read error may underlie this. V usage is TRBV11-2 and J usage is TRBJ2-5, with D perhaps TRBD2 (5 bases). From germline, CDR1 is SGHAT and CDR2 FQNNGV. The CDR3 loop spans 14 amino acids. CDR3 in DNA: TGTGCCAGCAGCCCTTCGGGTGGGAGAGAGAGCCAGTACTTT. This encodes CASSPSGGRESQYF.

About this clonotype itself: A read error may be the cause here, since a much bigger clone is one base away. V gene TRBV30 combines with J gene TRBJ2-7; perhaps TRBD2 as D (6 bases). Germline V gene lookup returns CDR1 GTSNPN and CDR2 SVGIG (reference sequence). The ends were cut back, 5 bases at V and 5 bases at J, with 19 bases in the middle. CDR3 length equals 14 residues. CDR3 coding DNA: TGTGCCTGGGAGCTATTCGGGAGAACCCACGAGCAGTACTTC. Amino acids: CAWELFGRTHEQYF.

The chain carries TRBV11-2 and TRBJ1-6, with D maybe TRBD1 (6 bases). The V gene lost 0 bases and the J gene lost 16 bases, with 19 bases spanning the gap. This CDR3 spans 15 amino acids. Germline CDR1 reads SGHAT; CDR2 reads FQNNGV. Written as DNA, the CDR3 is TGTGCCAGCAGCTTAGAGACAGGAGGCAATTCATCTCTCCACTTT. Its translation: CASSLETGGNSSLHF. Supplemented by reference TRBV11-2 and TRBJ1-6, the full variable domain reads EAGVAQSPRYKIIEKRQSVAFWCNPISGHATLYWYQQILGQGPKLLIQFQNNGVVDDSQLPKDRFSAERLKGVDSTLKIQPAKLEDSAVYLCASSLETGGNSSLHFGNGTRLTVT.

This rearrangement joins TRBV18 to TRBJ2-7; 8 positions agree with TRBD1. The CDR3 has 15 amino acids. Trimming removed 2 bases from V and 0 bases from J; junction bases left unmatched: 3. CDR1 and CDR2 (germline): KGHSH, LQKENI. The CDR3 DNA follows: TGTGCCAGCTCACCATCGGGACAGGCCTCCTACGAGCAGTACTTC. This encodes CASSPSGQASYEQYF.

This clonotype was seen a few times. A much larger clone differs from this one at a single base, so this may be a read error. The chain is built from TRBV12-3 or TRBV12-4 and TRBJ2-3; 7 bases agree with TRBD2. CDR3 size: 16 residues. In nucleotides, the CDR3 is TGTGCCAGCAGTTTAGGGGACGGGGGGATCACAGATGCGCAGTATTTT. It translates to CASSLGDGGITDAQYF.

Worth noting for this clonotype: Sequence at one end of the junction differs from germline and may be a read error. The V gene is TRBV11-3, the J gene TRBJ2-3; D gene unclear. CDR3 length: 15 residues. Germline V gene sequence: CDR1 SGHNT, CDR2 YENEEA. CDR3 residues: CASSFVPEGTDAQYF. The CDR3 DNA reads TGTGCCAGCAGCTTTGTGCCAGAAGGCACAGATGCGCAGTATTTT.

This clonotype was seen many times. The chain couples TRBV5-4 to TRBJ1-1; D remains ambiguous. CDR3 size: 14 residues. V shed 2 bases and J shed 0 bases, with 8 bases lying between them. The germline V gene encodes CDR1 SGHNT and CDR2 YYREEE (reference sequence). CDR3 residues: CASSFYSLNTEAFF. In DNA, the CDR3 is TGTGCCAGCAGCTTTTACAGCTTGAACACTGAAGCTTTCTTT.

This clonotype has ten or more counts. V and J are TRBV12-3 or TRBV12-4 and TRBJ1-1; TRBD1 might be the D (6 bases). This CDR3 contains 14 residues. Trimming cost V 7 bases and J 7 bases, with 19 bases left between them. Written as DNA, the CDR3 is TGTGCCAGCACCCTCGGGGGCTTAGAGGGTGAAGCTTTCTTT. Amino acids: CASTLGGLEGEAFF.

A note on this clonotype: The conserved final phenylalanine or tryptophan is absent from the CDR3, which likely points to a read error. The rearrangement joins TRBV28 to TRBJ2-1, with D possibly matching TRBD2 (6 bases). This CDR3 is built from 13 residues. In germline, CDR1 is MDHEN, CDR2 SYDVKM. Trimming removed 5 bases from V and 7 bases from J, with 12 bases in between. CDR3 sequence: CASSLTGGNEQFY. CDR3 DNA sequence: TGTGCCAGCAGTCTCACTGGGGGGAATGAGCAGTTCTAC.

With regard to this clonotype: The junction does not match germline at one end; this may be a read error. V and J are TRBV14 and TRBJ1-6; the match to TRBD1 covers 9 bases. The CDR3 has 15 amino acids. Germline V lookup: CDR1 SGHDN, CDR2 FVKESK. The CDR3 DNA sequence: TGTGCCATCAGCTTGCTCGGGACAGGGAATTTACCCCTCCACTTT. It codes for CAISLLGTGNLPLHF.

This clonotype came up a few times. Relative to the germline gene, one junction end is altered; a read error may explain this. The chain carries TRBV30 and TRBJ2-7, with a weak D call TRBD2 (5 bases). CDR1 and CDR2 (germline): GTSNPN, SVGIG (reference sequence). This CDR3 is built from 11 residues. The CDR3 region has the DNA TGTGCCAGGAGGAGGTTGCACGAGCAGTACTTC. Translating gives CARRRLHEQYF.

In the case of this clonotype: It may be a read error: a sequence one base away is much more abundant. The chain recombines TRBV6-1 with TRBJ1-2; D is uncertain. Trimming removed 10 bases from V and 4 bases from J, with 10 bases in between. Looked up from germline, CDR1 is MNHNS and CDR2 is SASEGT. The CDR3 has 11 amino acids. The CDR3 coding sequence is TGTGCCAACGGTTGGCCCTATGGCTACACCTTC. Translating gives CANGWPYGYTF.

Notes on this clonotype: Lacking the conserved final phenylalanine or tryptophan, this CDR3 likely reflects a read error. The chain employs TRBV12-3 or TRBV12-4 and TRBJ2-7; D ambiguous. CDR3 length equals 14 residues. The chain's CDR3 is CASTSDAGSCEQYS. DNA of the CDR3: TGTGCCAGCACCAGCGACGCCGGCTCCTGCGAGCAGTACTCA.